This T cell receptor beta chain came from a study of cytomegalovirus exposure and HLA in healthy donors. V was cut by 5 bases and J by 1 base, with 11 bases left in between. CDR1 is SGHTA, CDR2 FQGTGA, per germline. The CDR3 runs 15 residues. This PCR relied on a set of 60 Vbeta primers and 13 Jbeta primers. In the authors' workflow: Roughly 11 million shared chains were among approximately 80 million unique TCR beta chains counted in a later analysis. Sequencing was performed with immunoSEQ multiplex PCR; in TCRdb, only in-frame clones are kept and a portion is missing. That table gives V, J and clone size, and the DNA gave D and trimming. The sample shows about 170,000 clones, 85% of them seen only once.

The specimen was PBMCs. The TCR originated in a man aged 30 to 45 in good health and CMV-seropositive. This chain links TRBV7-3 with TRBJ2-2; D might be TRBD2 (6 bases). The CDR3 region has the DNA TGTGCCAGCAGCCCCGGGACTTTGAACACCGGGGAGCTGTTTTTT. This translates into CASSPGTLNTGELFF.